Each of the 2 T cell receptor beta chains below was sequenced from the same sample in a study of vaccination effects on CD4 cells after COVID-19. Their recognized antigens are unknown. CD4+ T cells specific for antigen were expanded with viral peptide pools by the ViraFEST assay before sequencing. Once cultured for about 9 days, the cells underwent separation to obtain CD4+ T cells. Infection dated between March and December 2020, before the Alpha, Beta and Delta variants reached the United States. The method was immunoSEQ multiplex PCR; TCRdb's version includes in-frame clones alone and lacks a portion of them. The profile shows tens of thousands of clones, about 69% of them singletons. The sequencing used CD4+ T cells from PBMCs cultured with HIV peptides, collected before COVID-19 vaccination. Subset: HIV-1 Nef peptide pool negative control/reference culture. The receptor source for this set is a human donor who had a prior SARS-CoV-2 infection.

Comment on this clone: The sample holds other DNA sequences that translate to the same CDR3. V gene TRBV29-1 combines with J gene TRBJ2-5; the D gene is possibly TRBD2 (5 bases). CDR1 is SQVTM and CDR2 is ANQGSEA in the germline V gene. The V end lost 2 bases, the J end lost 5 bases, and 6 bases lay between the germline ends. The CDR3 loop spans 11 amino acids. CDR3 residues: CSVEPGETQYF. The CDR3 coding sequence is TGCAGCGTTGAACCGGGGGAGACCCAGTACTTC.

The chain recombines TRBV6-5 with TRBJ1-2; D is uncertain. The germline V and J ends were trimmed by 6 bases and 4 bases, with 15 bases remaining between them. The germline V gene encodes CDR1 MNHEY and CDR2 SVGAGI. The CDR3 spans 14 residues. For the CDR3, the DNA is TGTGCCAGCAGCAACGGAGGGATACCCTATGGCTACACCTTC. It codes for CASSNGGIPYGYTF.